The rows below give T cell receptor beta chains drawn from one sample of a study of cytomegalovirus exposure and HLA in healthy donors. Only in-frame clones appear in the TCRdb table, and some are missing; sequencing was by immunoSEQ multiplex PCR. This sample's table reports under 200,000 clones. Sequencing was performed on PBMCs. The source is a man aged 25 to 40 in good health and CMV-seronegative. Each CDR3 is given with its conserved first and last residue. D genes are given only for firm matches.

v_call,j_call,cdr3_length,d_call,cdr3_nt,cdr3_aa
TRBV4-1,TRBJ2-5,15,NA,TGCGCCAGCAGCCAAGTCGGCCTAGCAGGAGAGACCCAGTACTTC,CASSQVGLAGETQYF
TRBV5-4,TRBJ2-5,14,TRBD2,TGTGCCAGCAGCTCGGGACTAGCGGGTCGTGAGCAGTACTTC,CASSSGLAGREQYF
TRBV19,TRBJ1-1,14,NA,TGTGCCAGTAGTCCGCAGGTAATGAACACTGAAGCTTTCTTT,CASSPQVMNTEAFF
TRBV5-8,TRBJ1-5,14,NA,TGTGCCAGCACACTGTCGCTGGGCAATCAGCCCCAGCATTTT,CASTLSLGNQPQHF
TRBV7-6,TRBJ2-3,18,TRBD2,TGTGCCAGCAGCTTTCACGCGGGGGGCAATGTTATCATGGATACGCAGTATTTT,CASSFHAGGNVIMDTQYF
TRBV27,TRBJ2-3,13,NA,TGTGCCAGCAGTGGGGAGAACAAGCATACGCAGTATTTT,CASSGENKHTQYF
TRBV7-2,TRBJ2-2,17,TRBD1,TGTGCCAGCAGCTTGGAATCCGGGACAGGGTTAATTAGGGAGCTGTTTTTT,CASSLESGTGLIRELFF
TRBV5-1,TRBJ2-5,13,NA,TGCGCCAGCAGCTTGATGGCTCTAGAGACCCAGTACTTC,CASSLMALETQYF
TRBV18,TRBJ1-2,14,NA,TGTGCCAGCTCTACAGACAGCTCCTCCTATGGCTACACCTTC,CASSTDSSSYGYTF
TRBV5-4,TRBJ2-2,14,TRBD1,TGTGCCAGCAGCTCGACAGGGGGCTTCGGGGAGCTGTTTTTT,CASSSTGGFGELFF
TRBV5-1,TRBJ2-2,15,TRBD1,TGCGCCAGCAGCGAAGGGACAGGTAACACCGGGGAGCTGTTTTTT,CASSEGTGNTGELFF
TRBV5-1,TRBJ1-2,16,TRBD1,TGCGCCAGCAGCTTGGGGAGGGACAGGGTTAACTATGGCTACACCTTC,CASSLGRDRVNYGYTF
TRBV6-1,TRBJ1-1,16,TRBD1,TGTGCCAGCAGTGAAAGGACAGGGTCCGGTGACACTGAAGCTTTCTTT,CASSERTGSGDTEAFF
TRBV27,TRBJ2-1,14,NA,TGTGCCAGCAGTTTACCCACGGAGTACAATGAGCAGTTCTTC,CASSLPTEYNEQFF
TRBV27,TRBJ2-7,18,TRBD2,TGTGCCAGCAGTCCTCAAATCTTCAGACTAGCGGGGGCATACGAGCAGTACTTC,CASSPQIFRLAGAYEQYF
TRBV4-3,TRBJ2-7,15,NA,TGCGCCAGCAGCCAAGATCCCCGGACATCCTACGAGCAGTACTTC,CASSQDPRTSYEQYF
TRBV6-5,TRBJ1-5,15,NA,TGTGCCAGCAGTCGGACAGTATATAGCAATCAGCCCCAGCATTTT,CASSRTVYSNQPQHF
TRBV10-3,TRBJ1-5,16,NA,TGTGCCAGCAGAAAAACCGGGGGTTCGGGCAATCAGCCCCAGCATTTT,CASRKTGGSGNQPQHF
TRBV7-6,TRBJ2-3,15,NA,TGTGCCAGCAGCTTTCATCTGGGAGGAACAGATACGCAGTATTTT,CASSFHLGGTDTQYF
TRBV5-1,TRBJ2-7,15,TRBD2,TGCGCCAGCAGCACCCAAGCGGGAGGGGGTTACGAGCAGTACTTC,CASSTQAGGGYEQYF
TRBV5-1,TRBJ2-1,12,NA,TGCGCCAGCAGCGCGGGATACAATGAGCAGTTCTTC,CASSAGYNEQFF
TRBV30,TRBJ2-1,14,NA,TGTGCCTGGAGTCTTATTAGCTCCTACAATGAGCAGTTCTTC,CAWSLISSYNEQFF
TRBV11-3,TRBJ2-1,13,TRBD1,TGTGCCAGCGGGGACAGCTCCTACAATGAGCAGTTCTTC,CASGDSSYNEQFF
TRBV5-1,TRBJ2-1,15,NA,TGCGCCAGCAGCTTGGATTCAGGGAAAGTATATGAGCAGTTCTTC,CASSLDSGKVYEQFF
TRBV12-5,TRBJ2-5,12,NA,TGTGCTAGTGGTGTAGCCCAAGAGACCCAGTACTTC,CASGVAQETQYF
TRBV12-5,TRBJ2-7,14,NA,TGTGCTAGTGGCCCTGGGCAGGGAGGAAGCGAGCAGTACTTC,CASGPGQGGSEQYF
TRBV27,TRBJ2-2,15,NA,TGTGCCAGCAGTTTATCTGGGAGTAACACCGGGGAGCTGTTTTTT,CASSLSGSNTGELFF
TRBV4-2,TRBJ2-1,15,NA,TGTGCCAGCAGCCAAGATCGGGACTCCTACAATGAGCAGTTCTTC,CASSQDRDSYNEQFF
TRBV13,TRBJ2-3,14,TRBD2,TGTGCCAGCAGACAACTAGCGGTCACAGATACGCAGTATTTT,CASRQLAVTDTQYF
TRBV29-1,TRBJ1-1,13,TRBD1,TGCAGCGTGGGAGGACAGGGGTACACTGAAGCTTTCTTT,CSVGGQGYTEAFF
TRBV28,TRBJ1-2,15,TRBD1,TGTGCCAGCAGGACAGGGGTCGAATACTTCTATGGCTACACCTTC,CASRTGVEYFYGYTF
TRBV28,TRBJ1-5,18,NA,TGTGCCAGCAGTTTATTAACAGGGAGTGGGGTGTTAAATCAGCCCCAGCATTTT,CASSLLTGSGVLNQPQHF
TRBV6-5,TRBJ2-4,15,NA,TGTGCCAGCAGTTACAGCGGCCTAGCCAAAAACATTCAGTACTTC,CASSYSGLAKNIQYF
TRBV2,TRBJ2-7,14,TRBD1,TGTGCCAGCAGTTCCGAGACAGGGGGCAACGAGCAGTACTTC,CASSSETGGNEQYF
TRBV11-1,TRBJ2-1,14,NA,TGTGCCAGCAGCCGGGGGACTGGGTACAATGAGCAGTTCTTC,CASSRGTGYNEQFF
TRBV10-3,TRBJ2-7,12,NA,TGTGCCATCACCTCGGTTGCGGGCGAGCAGTACTTC,CAITSVAGEQYF
TRBV6-6,TRBJ1-1,13,NA,TGTGCCAGCAGGAACACGCCGAACACTGAAGCTTTCTTT,CASRNTPNTEAFF
TRBV28,TRBJ2-3,20,TRBD1,TGTGCCAGCAGTTTATTGGGACAGGGGGATCATAGGCGGGTCACAGATACGCAGTATTTT,CASSLLGQGDHRRVTDTQYF
TRBV19,TRBJ1-2,17,TRBD1,TGTGCCAGTAGTATAGCCAGGCCGGACAGGCCCAACTATGGCTACACCTTC,CASSIARPDRPNYGYTF
TRBV11-3,TRBJ2-7,16,TRBD1,TGTGCCAGCAGTATTGGACAGGGCGTATGGACCTACGAGCAGTACTTC,CASSIGQGVWTYEQYF
TRBV27,TRBJ1-2,14,TRBD1,TGTGCCAGCAGTTCCGGACAGGGGGGCTATGGCTACACCTTC,CASSSGQGGYGYTF
TRBV11-3,TRBJ2-1,15,NA,TGTGCCAGCAGCCGCTCTAGGGGCTCCTACAATGAGCAGTTCTTC,CASSRSRGSYNEQFF
TRBV5-4,TRBJ2-3,13,TRBD1,TGTGCCAGCAGTTTGGACAGGACAGATACGCAGTATTTT,CASSLDRTDTQYF
TRBV28,TRBJ2-7,14,NA,TGTGCCAGCAACAGACCCCAGGGCTCCTACGAGCAGTACTTC,CASNRPQGSYEQYF
TRBV29-1,TRBJ2-7,13,NA,TGCAGCGTTGCCGAGACAGCCTCCTACGAGCAGTACTTC,CSVAETASYEQYF
TRBV28,TRBJ2-5,14,TRBD1,TGTGCCAGCAGTAGGGACAGGGGCGGAGAGACCCAGTACTTC,CASSRDRGGETQYF
TRBV2,TRBJ2-1,16,TRBD2,TGTGCCAGCAGGGAAAAGATAAGACTAGCGAGAAATGAGCAGTTCTTC,CASREKIRLARNEQFF
TRBV4-3,TRBJ1-2,16,NA,TGCGCCAGCAGCCCAAGATCAGGTGATGGGGGGTATGGCTACACCTTC,CASSPRSGDGGYGYTF
TRBV6-4,TRBJ2-3,16,NA,TGTGCCAGCAGTGACTCTCGCGGGTCGGGCGCAGATACGCAGTATTTT,CASSDSRGSGADTQYF
TRBV7-9,TRBJ2-1,16,TRBD2,TGTGCCAGCAGCTTATCCCTAGCGGGATCCTACAATGAGCAGTTCTTC,CASSLSLAGSYNEQFF
TRBV6-1,TRBJ2-7,14,TRBD2,TGTGCCAGCATGGTCGGGACTAGCGGTTACGAGCAGTACTTC,CASMVGTSGYEQYF
TRBV27,TRBJ1-5,14,NA,TGTGCCAGCAGTTTTGGTGCAGGGCATCAGCCCCAGCATTTT,CASSFGAGHQPQHF
TRBV5-3,TRBJ1-2,20,NA,TGTGCCAGAAGCTTGGGGGTATCGACAGTCGGTAGGTTAGCTAACTATGGCTACACCTTC,CARSLGVSTVGRLANYGYTF
TRBV15,TRBJ1-5,20,TRBD1,TGTGCCACCACCCCCGATTCAGGGGGAGATGCTGGTAAAAGCAATCAGCCCCAGCATTTT,CATTPDSGGDAGKSNQPQHF
TRBV6-5,TRBJ2-7,13,TRBD1,TGTGCCAGCAGACCCCAGGGGGCCCACGAGCAGTACTTC,CASRPQGAHEQYF
TRBV27,TRBJ1-4,15,TRBD1,TGTGCCAGCAGTTTATTCGACAGGGGGGATTCGAAACTGTTTTTT,CASSLFDRGDSKLFF
TRBV7-8,TRBJ1-6,15,NA,TGTGCCAGCAGCCCCGGACGGGCCGGGGAATCACCCCTCCACTTT,CASSPGRAGESPLHF
TRBV10-3,TRBJ1-1,14,NA,TGTGCCATCAGTGAGCATCTACTGAACACTGAAGCTTTCTTT,CAISEHLLNTEAFF
TRBV5-8,TRBJ1-3,15,TRBD1,TGTGCCAGCAGCCCCCGGACAGGGTACGGAAACACCATATATTTT,CASSPRTGYGNTIYF